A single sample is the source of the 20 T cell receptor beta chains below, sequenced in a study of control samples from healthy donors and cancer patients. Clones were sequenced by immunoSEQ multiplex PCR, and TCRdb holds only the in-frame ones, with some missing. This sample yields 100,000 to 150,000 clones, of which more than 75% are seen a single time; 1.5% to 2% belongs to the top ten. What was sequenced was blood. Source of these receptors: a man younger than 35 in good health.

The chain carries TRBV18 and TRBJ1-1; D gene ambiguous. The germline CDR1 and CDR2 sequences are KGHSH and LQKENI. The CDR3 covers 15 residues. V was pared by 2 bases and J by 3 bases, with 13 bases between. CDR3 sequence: CASSPVPGWDTEAFF. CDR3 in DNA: TGTGCCAGCTCACCAGTTCCCGGGTGGGACACTGAAGCTTTCTTT.

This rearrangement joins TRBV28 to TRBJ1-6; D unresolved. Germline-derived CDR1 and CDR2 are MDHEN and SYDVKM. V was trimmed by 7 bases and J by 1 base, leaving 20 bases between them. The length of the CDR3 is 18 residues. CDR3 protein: CASTLVWNSRSYNSPLHF. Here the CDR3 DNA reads TGTGCCAGCACCCTTGTTTGGAACAGCAGGTCCTATAATTCACCCCTCCACTTT.

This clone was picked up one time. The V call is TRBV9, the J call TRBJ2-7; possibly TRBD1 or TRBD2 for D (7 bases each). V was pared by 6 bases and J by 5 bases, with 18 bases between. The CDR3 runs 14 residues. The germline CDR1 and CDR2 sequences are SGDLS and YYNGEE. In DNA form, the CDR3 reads TGTGCCAGCACCAGGGGGGGGTCCGTTGACGAGCAGTACTTC. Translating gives CASTRGGSVDEQYF. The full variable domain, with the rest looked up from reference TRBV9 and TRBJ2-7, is DSGVTQTPKHLITATGQRVTLRCSPRSGDLSVYWYQQSLDQGLQFLIQYYNGEERAKGNILERFSAQQFPDLHSELNLSSLELGDSALYFCASTRGGSVDEQYFGPGTRLTVT.

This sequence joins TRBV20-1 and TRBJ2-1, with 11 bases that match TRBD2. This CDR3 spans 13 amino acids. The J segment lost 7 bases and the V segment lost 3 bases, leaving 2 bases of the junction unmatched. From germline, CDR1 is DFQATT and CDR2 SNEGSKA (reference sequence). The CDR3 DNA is TGCAGTGCTAGTTTAGCGGGGGGGAATGAGCAGTTCTTC. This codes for CSASLAGGNEQFF.

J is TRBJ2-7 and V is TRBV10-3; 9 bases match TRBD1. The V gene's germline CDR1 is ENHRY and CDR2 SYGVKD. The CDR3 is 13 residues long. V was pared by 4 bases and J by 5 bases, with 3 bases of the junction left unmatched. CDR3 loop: CAISGDRVNEQYF. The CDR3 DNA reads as TGTGCCATCAGTGGGGACAGGGTCAACGAGCAGTACTTC.

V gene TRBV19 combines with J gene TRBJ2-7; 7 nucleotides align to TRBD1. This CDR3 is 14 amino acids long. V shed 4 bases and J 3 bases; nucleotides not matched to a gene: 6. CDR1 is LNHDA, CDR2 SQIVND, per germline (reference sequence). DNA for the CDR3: TGTGCCAGTAGTACGCGACAGGGTGGCTACGAGCAGTACTTC. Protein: CASSTRQGGYEQYF.

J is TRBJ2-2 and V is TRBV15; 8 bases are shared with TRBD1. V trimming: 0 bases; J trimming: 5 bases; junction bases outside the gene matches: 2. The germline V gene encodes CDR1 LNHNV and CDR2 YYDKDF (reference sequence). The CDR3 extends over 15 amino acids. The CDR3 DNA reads TGTGCCACCAGCAGAGACAGGGGGCAGACCGGGGAGCTGTTTTTT. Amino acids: CATSRDRGQTGELFF.

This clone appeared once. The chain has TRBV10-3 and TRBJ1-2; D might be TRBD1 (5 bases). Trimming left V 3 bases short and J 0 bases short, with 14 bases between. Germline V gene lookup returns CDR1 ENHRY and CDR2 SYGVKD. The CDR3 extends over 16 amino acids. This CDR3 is CAISERDRLTNYGYTF. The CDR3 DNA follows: TGTGCCATCAGTGAAAGAGACAGACTTACTAACTATGGCTACACCTTC.

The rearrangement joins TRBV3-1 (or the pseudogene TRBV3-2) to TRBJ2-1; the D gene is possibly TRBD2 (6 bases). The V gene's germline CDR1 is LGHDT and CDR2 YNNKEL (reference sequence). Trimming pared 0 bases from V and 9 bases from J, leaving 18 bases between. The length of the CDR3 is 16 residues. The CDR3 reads CASSQDLTGVGSEQFF. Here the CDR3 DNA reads TGTGCCAGCAGCCAAGATCTTACGGGAGTAGGCTCTGAGCAGTTCTTC.

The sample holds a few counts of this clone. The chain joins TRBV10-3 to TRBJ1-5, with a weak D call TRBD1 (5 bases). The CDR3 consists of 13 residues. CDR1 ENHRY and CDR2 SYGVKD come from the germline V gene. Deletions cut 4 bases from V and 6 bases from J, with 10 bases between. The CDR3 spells CAISGGEAQPQHF. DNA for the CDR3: TGTGCCATCAGTGGGGGGGAAGCTCAGCCCCAGCATTTT.

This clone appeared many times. Here the CDR3 reads CASSMAGTRNNEQFF. As DNA, the CDR3 is TGCGCCAGCAGCATGGCCGGGACCCGGAACAATGAGCAGTTCTTC. The chain is built from TRBV10-2 and TRBJ2-1; D tentatively fits TRBD1 or TRBD2 (5 bases each). V shed 6 bases and J shed 5 bases, with 17 bases lying between them. CDR1 and CDR2 from the germline V gene are WSHSY and SAAADI. The length of the CDR3 is 15 residues.

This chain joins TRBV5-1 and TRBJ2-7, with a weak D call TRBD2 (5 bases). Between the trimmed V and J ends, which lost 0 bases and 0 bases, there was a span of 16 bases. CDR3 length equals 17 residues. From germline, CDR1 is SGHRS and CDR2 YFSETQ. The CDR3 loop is CASSLEVGSGVSYEQYF. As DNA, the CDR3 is TGCGCCAGCAGCTTGGAGGTCGGCAGCGGAGTCTCCTACGAGCAGTACTTC.

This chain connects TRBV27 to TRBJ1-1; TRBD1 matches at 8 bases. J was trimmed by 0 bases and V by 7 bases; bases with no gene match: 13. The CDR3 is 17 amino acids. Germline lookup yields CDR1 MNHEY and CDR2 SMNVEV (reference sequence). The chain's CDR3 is CASTPRQGSMMNTEAFF. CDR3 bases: TGTGCCAGCACCCCAAGACAGGGGTCAATGATGAACACTGAAGCTTTCTTT.

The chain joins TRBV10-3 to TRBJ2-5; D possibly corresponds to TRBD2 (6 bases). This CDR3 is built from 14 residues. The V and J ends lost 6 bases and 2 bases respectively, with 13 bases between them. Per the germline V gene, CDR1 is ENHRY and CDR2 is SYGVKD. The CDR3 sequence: CAIRPTSSQETQYF. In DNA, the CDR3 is TGTGCCATCAGGCCCACTAGCTCTCAAGAGACCCAGTACTTC.

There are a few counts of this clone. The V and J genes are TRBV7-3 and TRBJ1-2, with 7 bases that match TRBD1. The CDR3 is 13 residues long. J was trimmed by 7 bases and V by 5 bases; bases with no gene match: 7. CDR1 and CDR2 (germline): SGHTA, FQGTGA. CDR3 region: CASSQEGGSGYTF. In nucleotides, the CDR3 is TGTGCCAGCAGCCAAGAAGGGGGCTCTGGCTACACCTTC.

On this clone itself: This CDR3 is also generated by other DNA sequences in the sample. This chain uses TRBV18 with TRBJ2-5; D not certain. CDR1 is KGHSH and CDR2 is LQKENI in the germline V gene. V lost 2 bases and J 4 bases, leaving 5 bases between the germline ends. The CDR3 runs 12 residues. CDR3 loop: CASSPLGETQYF. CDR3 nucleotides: TGTGCCAGCTCACCATTGGGAGAGACCCAGTACTTC.

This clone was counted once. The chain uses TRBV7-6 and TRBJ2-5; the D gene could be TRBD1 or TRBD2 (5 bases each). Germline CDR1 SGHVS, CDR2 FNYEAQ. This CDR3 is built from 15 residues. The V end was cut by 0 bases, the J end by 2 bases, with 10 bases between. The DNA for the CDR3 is TGTGCCAGCAGCTTAGCCCCGGGGCGGCAAGAGACCCAGTACTTC. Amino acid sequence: CASSLAPGRQETQYF.

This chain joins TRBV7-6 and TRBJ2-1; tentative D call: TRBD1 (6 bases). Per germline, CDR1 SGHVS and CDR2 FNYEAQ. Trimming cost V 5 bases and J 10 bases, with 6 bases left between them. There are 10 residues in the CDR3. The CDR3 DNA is TGTGCCAGCAGCGGGACAGAGCAGTTCTTC. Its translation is CASSGTEQFF.

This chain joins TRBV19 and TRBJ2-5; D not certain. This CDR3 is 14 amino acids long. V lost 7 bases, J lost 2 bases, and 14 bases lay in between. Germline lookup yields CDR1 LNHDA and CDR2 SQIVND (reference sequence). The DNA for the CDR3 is TGTGCCAGTAATCCCACACCAGGACAAGAGACCCAGTACTTC. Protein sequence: CASNPTPGQETQYF. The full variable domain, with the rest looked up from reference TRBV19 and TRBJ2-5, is DGGITQSPKYLFRKEGQNVTLSCEQNLNHDAMYWYRQDPGQGLRLIYYSQIVNDFQKGDIAEGYSVSREKKESFPLTVTSAQKNPTAFYLCASNPTPGQETQYFGPGTRLLVL.

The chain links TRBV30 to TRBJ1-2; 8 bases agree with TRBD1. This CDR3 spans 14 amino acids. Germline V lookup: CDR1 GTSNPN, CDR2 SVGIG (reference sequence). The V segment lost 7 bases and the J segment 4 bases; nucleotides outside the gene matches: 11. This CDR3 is CASIPGGAGYGYTF. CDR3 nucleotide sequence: TGTGCCTCAATCCCAGGGGGCGCGGGCTATGGCTACACCTTC.